The 16 T cell receptor beta chains listed next were all sequenced from one sample in a study of blood T cell repertoires in COVID-19. Sequenced by immunoSEQ multiplex PCR; TCRdb stores in-frame clones only, minus some. The repertoire has a few hundred thousand clones, about 90% of them found once; the top ten carry 11%. The sequencing input was peripheral blood. Receptors originate from a woman under 40 with COVID-19, enrolled during active disease.

This clone was recorded only once. The chain has TRBV27 and TRBJ2-2; a possible D gene is TRBD2 (5 bases). The CDR3 consists of 17 residues. V was trimmed by 7 bases and J by 6 bases, leaving 24 bases between them. CDR1 MNHEY and CDR2 SMNVEV come from the germline V gene (reference sequence). The CDR3 DNA follows: TGTGCCAGCAAAGGATATTACGGGGTTGAAGGTGCCGGGGAGCTGTTTTTT. Encoded protein: CASKGYYGVEGAGELFF.

CDR3 sequence reads: CASSPIFGGNYGYTF. Written as DNA, the CDR3 is TGTGCCAGCAGCCCTATCTTTGGGGGGAACTATGGCTACACCTTC. The chain uses TRBV14 and TRBJ1-2, with D possibly matching TRBD1 (5 bases). CDR3 length equals 15 residues. Trimming took 4 bases from V and 2 from J, leaving 14 bases between them. Germline loops: CDR1 SGHDN, CDR2 FVKESK.

The chain couples TRBV3-1 (or the pseudogene TRBV3-2) to TRBJ1-1; tentative D call: TRBD1 (5 bases). Germline V gene sequence: CDR1 LGHDT, CDR2 YNNKEL (reference sequence). Trimming pared 4 bases from V and 5 bases from J, leaving 11 bases between. This CDR3 has 13 amino acids. CDR3: CASSPRGGTEAFF. CDR3 bases: TGTGCCAGCAGCCCACGGGGGGGGACTGAAGCTTTCTTT.

This clone turned up a few times. The chain recombines TRBV16 with TRBJ1-3; D is possibly TRBD1 (5 bases). The CDR3 covers 17 residues. V was trimmed by 4 bases and J by 2 bases, leaving 18 bases between them. Germline CDR1 and CDR2: KGHSY and FQNENV. The CDR3 loop reads CASSPQAPGVTGNTIYF. The DNA for the CDR3 is TGTGCCAGCAGCCCACAGGCCCCAGGTGTCACTGGAAACACCATATATTTT.

The rearrangement links TRBV7-9 to TRBJ1-2, with 8 bases aligning to TRBD1. Per the germline V gene, CDR1 is SEHNR and CDR2 is FQNEAQ (reference sequence). The CDR3 contains 16 residues. The V gene end was trimmed by 0 bases and the J gene end by 3 bases; junction bases not matched to a gene: 6. CDR3 amino acids: CASSLAPPQGDYGYTF. CDR3 nucleotides: TGTGCCAGCAGCTTAGCTCCCCCACAGGGGGACTATGGCTACACCTTC.

This chain joins TRBV7-9 and TRBJ1-2, with TRBD1 as a possible D gene (6 bases). The CDR3 contains 13 residues. Trimming pared 3 bases from V and 9 bases from J, leaving 14 bases between. Germline values: CDR1 SEHNR, CDR2 FQNEAQ (reference sequence). The CDR3 DNA reads TGTGCCAGCAGCTTTAATCCAGGGGTAAGCTACACCTTC. It codes for CASSFNPGVSYTF. Full variable domain (remainder filled in from reference TRBV7-9 and TRBJ1-2): DTGVSQNPRHKITKRGQNVTFRCDPISEHNRLYWYRQTLGQGPEFLTYFQNEAQLEKSRLLSDRFSAERPKGSFSTLEIQRTEQGDSAMYLCASSFNPGVSYTFGSGTRLTVV.

This chain joins TRBV6-6 and TRBJ1-1; D might be TRBD1 (5 bases). V was cut by 8 bases and J by 0 bases, with 13 bases left in between. The CDR3 runs 14 residues. Germline V gene sequence: CDR1 MNHNY, CDR2 SVGAGI (reference sequence). The CDR3 protein is CASSKTGLNTEAFF. The CDR3 bases are TGTGCCAGCTCCAAAACAGGATTGAACACTGAAGCTTTCTTT.

The chain combines TRBV6-5 with TRBJ2-4, with TRBD2 matching over 10 bases. The trim removed 8 bases at V and 9 bases at J, leaving 10 bases unmatched. The CDR3 has 14 amino acids. Germline V gene sequence: CDR1 MNHEY, CDR2 SVGAGI. The CDR3 region is CASRLGTSDGIQYF. The DNA for the CDR3 is TGTGCCAGCCGCCTAGGGACTAGCGATGGCATTCAGTACTTC.

This clone was detected only once. This chain connects TRBV7-9 to TRBJ2-7, with 8 positions matching TRBD2. The CDR3 is 15 residues long. With V trimmed by 6 bases and J by 0 bases, 7 bases remained unmatched. The germline V gene has CDR1 SEHNR and CDR2 FQNEAQ (reference sequence). The CDR3 nucleotides are TGTGCCAGCAGGTCCCGGGGGGGGAGCTCCTACGAGCAGTACTTC. This sequence encodes CASRSRGGSSYEQYF.

This chain connects TRBV4-1 to TRBJ1-6; D perhaps matches TRBD1 (5 bases). Germline-derived CDR1 and CDR2 are MGHRA and YSYEKL. V dropped 0 bases and J dropped 11 bases, with 17 bases sitting between them. The CDR3 runs 16 residues. The CDR3 nucleotides are TGCGCCAGCAGCCAAGATGGGGCAGGCCCAATGACACCCCTCCACTTT. Amino acids: CASSQDGAGPMTPLHF.

V gene TRBV27 combines with J gene TRBJ1-2; TRBD1 might be the D (5 bases). The V gene's germline CDR1 is MNHEY and CDR2 SMNVEV (reference sequence). This CDR3 has 14 amino acids. Trimming pared 5 bases from V and 4 bases from J, leaving 14 bases between. The CDR3 sequence: CASSGGRDFYGYTF. In DNA, the CDR3 is TGTGCCAGCAGTGGAGGACGGGACTTCTATGGCTACACCTTC.

DNA of the CDR3: TGTGCCAGCAGCTTCGGCGGGGGAGGAGAGACCCAGTACTTC. This gives the protein CASSFGGGGETQYF. The V call is TRBV7-2, the J call TRBJ2-5; 7 nucleotides match TRBD2. The germline gives CDR1 SGHTA, CDR2 FQGNSA. The V gene end was trimmed by 3 bases and the J gene end by 4 bases; junction bases not matched to a gene: 5. CDR3 length equals 14 residues.

The rearrangement links TRBV30 to TRBJ1-4; D ambiguous. Germline CDR1 is GTSNPN and CDR2 is SVGIG (reference sequence). This CDR3 has 13 amino acids. This CDR3 reads CAGAKQVNEKLFF. For the CDR3, the DNA is TGTGCGGGCGCTAAGCAAGTTAATGAAAAACTGTTTTTT.

J is TRBJ1-2 and V is TRBV19, with 10 bases aligning to TRBD1. The trim removed 1 base at V and 0 bases at J, leaving 8 bases unmatched. The V gene's germline CDR1 is LNHDA and CDR2 SQIVND (reference sequence). CDR3 length equals 18 residues. DNA of the CDR3: TGTGCCAGTAGTATAGGAGACAGGGGGCTTGATTCTAACTATGGCTACACCTTC. Its translation: CASSIGDRGLDSNYGYTF. The full variable domain, with the rest looked up from reference TRBV19 and TRBJ1-2, is DGGITQSPKYLFRKEGQNVTLSCEQNLNHDAMYWYRQDPGQGLRLIYYSQIVNDFQKGDIAEGYSVSREKKESFPLTVTSAQKNPTAFYLCASSIGDRGLDSNYGYTFGSGTRLTVV.

The chain is built from TRBV2 and TRBJ2-7, with TRBD1 identical over 8 bases. Germline lookup yields CDR1 SNHLY and CDR2 FYNNEI. The CDR3 consists of 14 residues. V lost 4 bases to trimming and J lost 6 bases; unmatched junction nucleotides: 8. CDR3 in amino acids: CASSVGQGKAEQYF. The CDR3 DNA follows: TGTGCCAGCAGTGTCGGACAGGGTAAAGCCGAGCAGTACTTC.

The chain employs TRBV4-2 and TRBJ1-2; 9 bases are shared with TRBD1. CDR3 size: 15 residues. Germline trimming cut 0 bases from V and 5 bases from J; bases unmatched to any gene: 4. Germline CDR1 reads LGHNA; CDR2 reads YNFKEQ. As DNA, the CDR3 is TGTGCCAGCAGCCAAGACTCCGGGACAGGGTATGGCTACACCTTC. Amino acids: CASSQDSGTGYGYTF.